This entry is about one T cell receptor beta chain. Its antigen remains unidentified. The sample belongs to a study of beta chain features in type 1 diabetes. Study observations and caveats: All four CD4+ subsets from Type 1 diabetes patients carried moderately but significantly shorter TCRB CDR3s.

Expressed TCRB transcripts were sequenced after all isolated RNA was converted to cDNA. Using immunoSEQ multiplex PCR, the repertoire was profiled, and TCRdb retains in-frame clones only, with some absent. The data show around 40,000 clones, roughly 56% seen once. Sequenced sample: Tregs from blood. The origin of this receptor is a woman younger than 35 in good health.

The CDR3 loop reads CASTPSDQVYEQYF. The DNA of the CDR3 is TGTGCCAGCACTCCGTCCGATCAGGTCTACGAGCAGTACTTC. The chain carries TRBV6-6 and TRBJ2-7, with D hard to call. V lost 7 bases, J lost 3 bases, and 16 bases lay in between. Germline loops: CDR1 MNHNY, CDR2 SVGAGI (reference sequence). This CDR3 is 14 amino acids long.